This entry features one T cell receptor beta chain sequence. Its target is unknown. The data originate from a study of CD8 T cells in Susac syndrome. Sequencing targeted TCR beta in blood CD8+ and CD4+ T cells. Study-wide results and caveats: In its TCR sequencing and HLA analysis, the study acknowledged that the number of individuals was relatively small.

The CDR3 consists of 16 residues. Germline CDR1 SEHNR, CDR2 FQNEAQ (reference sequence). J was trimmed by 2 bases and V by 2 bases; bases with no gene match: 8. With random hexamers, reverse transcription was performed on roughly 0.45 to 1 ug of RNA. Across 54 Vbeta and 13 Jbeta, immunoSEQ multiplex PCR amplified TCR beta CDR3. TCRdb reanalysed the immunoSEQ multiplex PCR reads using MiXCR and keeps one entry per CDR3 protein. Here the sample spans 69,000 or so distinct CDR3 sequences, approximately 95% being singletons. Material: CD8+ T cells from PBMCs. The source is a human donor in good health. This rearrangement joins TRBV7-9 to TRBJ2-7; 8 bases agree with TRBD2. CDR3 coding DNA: TGTGCCAGCAGCTTAAACCGCGGGGGGCAAACCTACGAGCAGTACTTC. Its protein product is CASSLNRGGQTYEQYF.